The present T cell receptor beta chain was sequenced within a study of control samples from healthy donors and cancer patients. This table comes from immunoSEQ multiplex PCR, and its TCRdb copy is limited to in-frame clones, with some not included. The profile shows fewer than 120,000 clones, roughly 90% of them singletons. The germline CDR1 and CDR2 sequences are SGDLS and YYNGEE. CDR3 length equals 16 residues. J was trimmed by 0 bases and V by 4 bases; bases with no gene match: 5. This rearrangement joins TRBV9 to TRBJ2-5; 11 bases are a match to TRBD1. This TCR was recovered from a woman aged 60 to 75 with lung cancer. Material: PBMCs. The CDR3 DNA reads TGTGCCAGCAGCCCCCGGGACAGGGGGTACCAAGAGACCCAGTACTTC. Protein product: CASSPRDRGYQETQYF. Looking up the rest from reference TRBV9 and TRBJ2-5 gives the full variable domain: DSGVTQTPKHLITATGQRVTLRCSPRSGDLSVYWYQQSLDQGLQFLIQYYNGEERAKGNILERFSAQQFPDLHSELNLSSLELGDSALYFCASSPRDRGYQETQYFGPGTRLLVL.